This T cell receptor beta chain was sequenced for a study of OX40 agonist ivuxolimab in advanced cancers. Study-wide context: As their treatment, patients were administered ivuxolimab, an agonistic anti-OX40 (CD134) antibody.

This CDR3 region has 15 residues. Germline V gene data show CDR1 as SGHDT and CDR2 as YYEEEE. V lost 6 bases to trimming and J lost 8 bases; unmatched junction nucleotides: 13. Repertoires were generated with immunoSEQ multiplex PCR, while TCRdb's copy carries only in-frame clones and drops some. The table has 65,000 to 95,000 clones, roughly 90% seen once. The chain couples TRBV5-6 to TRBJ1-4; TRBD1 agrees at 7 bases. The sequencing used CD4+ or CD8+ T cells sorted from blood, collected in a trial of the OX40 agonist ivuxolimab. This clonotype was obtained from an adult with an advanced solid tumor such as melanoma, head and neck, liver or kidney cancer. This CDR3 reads CASTVSGRGREKLFF. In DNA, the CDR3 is TGTGCCAGCACCGTCTCCGGCAGGGGGAGAGAAAAACTGTTTTTT.